This T cell receptor beta chain was retrieved from a study of T cells in Graves' hyperthyroidism and ophthalmopathy. This clonotype came up a few times. TCR beta CDR3 regions were amplified from RNA. First-round RT-PCR with HTBI primers amplified the TCR CDR3 region. MiXCR, run by TCRdb on the multiplex PCR reads, gives a single entry per CDR3 protein. The table lists around 340,000 distinct CDR3 sequences, 16% of them singletons. Germline V gene data show CDR1 as DFQATT and CDR2 as SNEGSKA (reference sequence). With 3 bases clipped from V and 4 bases from J, the junction kept 7 bases outside the gene matches. CDR3 length: 16 residues. No ophthalmopathy progression within 18 months constituted stable Graves' hyperthyroidism. On the basis of clinical symptoms, serum thyroxine and TRAb, thyroid ultrasound and orbital computed tomography, diagnoses were made. The PBMCs had their origin in roughly 10 ml of fresh peripheral blood.

The receptor was derived from a young man with Graves' hyperthyroidism. This chain connects TRBV20-1 to TRBJ2-1, with TRBD2 matching over 12 bases. Sequenced sample: blood. CDR3 residues: CSASPSGTSGYNEQFF. The CDR3 bases are TGCAGTGCTAGTCCTTCCGGGACTAGCGGGTACAATGAGCAGTTCTTC.